This entry features one T cell receptor beta chain sequence. In the original workflow: Amplifying reference gene primers gave estimates of nucleated cell counts. Clones were sequenced by immunoSEQ multiplex PCR, and TCRdb holds only the in-frame ones, with some missing. V, J and clone size were drawn from that table, and D and trimming were deduced from the DNA. The top ten hold approximately 10% of the sample, which has some 120,000 clones, roughly 72% seen once. The CDR3 is 14 amino acids. Trimming took 9 bases from V and 4 from J, leaving 13 bases between them. Germline V gene lookup returns CDR1 LNHDA and CDR2 SQIVND (reference sequence). This sample stems from a study of blood T cell repertoires in COVID-19. Study-level information: The United States, Italy and Spain were the sources of the acute and convalescent COVID-19 samples. From T cells, B-cell-depleted T cells, or PBMCs came the material, which was cDNA or gDNA.

This TCR was recovered from a human donor in a cohort sampled during active COVID-19. This chain links TRBV19 with TRBJ1-6, with D maybe TRBD1 (6 bases). Sequencing was performed on peripheral blood. CDR3 sequence reads: CASCTTGYNSPLHF. Written as DNA, the CDR3 is TGTGCCAGCTGTACCACAGGGTATAATTCACCCCTCCACTTT.